This TCR beta chain was recorded in a study of TIL therapy for anti-PD-1-resistant metastatic lung cancer. The overall study: Tumors carried a median 1.5 non-synonymous mutations per megabase. Study-level points and caveats: This highly selected cohort may not generalize to typical lung cancer patients.

The immunoSEQ assay was v3. Here immunoSEQ multiplex PCR was the method, and the copy in TCRdb shows in-frame clones only, minus some. The repertoire has fewer than 40,000 clones, about 80% of them found once; the top ten carry 2.5% to 3%. A word on this clone: Its antigen is unidentified.

The sample's time point: pre-treatment sample, taken before nivolumab and TIL therapy. The V end was cut by 6 bases, the J end by 1 base, with 11 bases between. Germline loops: CDR1 SQVTM, CDR2 ANQGSEA. The CDR3 has 13 residues. This specimen consisted of blood, obtained at baseline. This TCR derives from a woman aged 30 to 85 with non-small cell lung cancer. The chain couples TRBV29-1 to TRBJ2-3; D is perhaps TRBD2 (6 bases). The CDR3, as DNA: TGCAGCGTAAGCGGGTCGGGCACAGATACGCAGTATTTT. It is translated as CSVSGSGTDTQYF.